The entry below describes one T cell receptor (beta chain). Its binding antigen is unknown. Base-call qualities are not available, and no considerably larger clone is one nucleotide away. The data derive from a study of blood T cell repertoires in COVID-19 (dated by TCRdb to 2018 to 2021). Context from the whole study: Collaborator samples came from the United States, Italy and Spain and covered acute and convalescent phases of COVID-19. The samples were drawn from two sources: the first 160 participants of the ongoing ImmuneRACE study, and 1,000 to 1,500 subjects contributed by 6 global collaborators. Where HLA class I and class II types were available, the types were taken from metadata supplied by the sample provider, not from assay-based typing. The material from the prospective study consisted of cDNA or gDNA derived from T cells, B-cell-depleted T cells, or PBMCs. A freely available public database, intended as a resource for researchers studying the immune response to SARS-CoV-2, is where the repertoires were released. Subjects who had been exposed to COVID-19, were actively infected with it, or had recovered from it provided the deeply sampled blood TCRbeta repertoires that made up the dataset. Sample metadata almost always included a de-identified subject ID, COVID-19 status, age in years and sex. Results and caveats for the whole study, not just this receptor: How much clinical and demographic metadata was included differed by source and by participant, and the metadata was provided uncurated.

TCRbeta CDR3 regions were amplified from genomic DNA using the immunoSEQ Assay, a bias-controlled multiplex PCR. Processing in the source paper ran as follows. The number of nucleated cells in each sample was estimated from the amplification of reference gene primers within the assay. Sequence reads were collapsed and filtered to measure the absolute abundance of every unique TCRbeta CDR3 rearrangement. For each sample, productive Simpson clonality was calculated as the square root of Simpson's diversity index over productive rearrangements. TCRdb mirrors the immuneACCESS table, restricted to in-frame sequences. Some clones are absent from its copies; in checked studies, under half trace to an unresolved V gene, and the reason for the others is unknown. Clone size and the V and J calls come from that table; the DNA yielded D and trimming. Across this sample there are some 70,000 clones, with 76% seen only once. The ten largest make up 14% to 15% of the sample.

At one collaborating source in Seattle, patients were enrolled during active infection and were followed longitudinally through the course of disease. Collaborating institutions collected whole blood in K2EDTA tubes following their own protocols. For TCRbeta analysis, collaborators shipped samples in one of three forms: frozen whole blood, isolated PBMCs, or DNA extracted from either of those sample types. The sample comprised peripheral blood. The TCR was taken from a man in his sixties with COVID-19, enrolled during active disease.

The CDR3 reads as follows: CASSVVGDPQTDTQYF. The DNA sequence is given as TGTGCCAGCAGCGTAGTAGGAGACCCCCAGACAGATACGCAGTATTTT. The rearranged chain carries TRBV9 and TRBJ2-3; no D segment can be confidently identified. Measured from the cysteine to the phenylalanine, the CDR3 is 16 residues long. Only CDR3 DNA is held: 48 bases, read in frame from base 1. The germline V gene supplies CDR1 SGDLS and CDR2 YYNGEE. The V and J ends are trimmed by 0 bases and 3 bases, leaving 14 bases between them.